A single sample is the source of the 19 T cell receptor beta chains below, sequenced in a study of OX40 agonist ivuxolimab in advanced cancers. TCRdb's copy holds only in-frame clones and misses some; the assay was immunoSEQ multiplex PCR. The table lists fewer than 80,000 clones, 89% of them singletons. This material consisted of CD4+ or CD8+ T cells sorted from blood, taken in a trial of the OX40 agonist ivuxolimab. The receptors shown here come from an adult with an advanced solid tumor such as melanoma, head and neck, liver or kidney cancer.

This clone was counted a few times. V and J are TRBV6-5 and TRBJ2-7; TRBD2 matches at 11 bases. CDR3 length: 16 amino acids. The J segment lost 6 bases and the V segment lost 4 bases, leaving 11 bases of the junction unmatched. Germline loops: CDR1 MNHEY, CDR2 SVGAGI. The CDR3 loop reads CASSSLTSGRKSEQYF. CDR3 nucleotides: TGTGCCAGCAGTTCATTAACTAGCGGGAGAAAATCCGAGCAGTACTTC.

V gene TRBV29-1 combines with J gene TRBJ2-3, with D unclear. This CDR3 region has 12 residues. CDR1 is SQVTM and CDR2 is ANQGSEA in the germline V gene. Deletions cut 2 bases from V and 3 bases from J, with 6 bases between. CDR3 sequence: CSVERRTDTQYF. CDR3 DNA: TGCAGCGTTGAAAGGAGAACAGATACGCAGTATTTT.

This clone appeared a single time. The chain employs TRBV6-5 and TRBJ2-7; TRBD2 aligns across 11 bases. The CDR3 runs 15 residues. The V and J ends lost 6 bases and 4 bases, in that order; junction bases with no gene match: 8. Germline V gene sequence: CDR1 MNHEY, CDR2 SVGAGI. CDR3 protein: CASSLSGRGTYEQYF. The CDR3 DNA is TGTGCCAGCAGCCTTAGCGGGAGGGGAACGTACGAGCAGTACTTC.

The genes are TRBV28 and TRBJ1-3; TRBD1 agrees at 7 bases. Germline V CDR1 and CDR2: MDHEN, SYDVKM. Losses at the gene ends were 6 bases for V and 0 bases for J; bases not matched to a gene: 8. The CDR3 extends over 16 amino acids. The CDR3 DNA sequence: TGTGCCAGCAGGGGAGGAGGGACAGCCTCTGGAAACACCATATATTTT. Its translation is CASRGGGTASGNTIYF. Supplemented by reference TRBV28 and TRBJ1-3, the full variable domain reads DVKVTQSSRYLVKRTGEKVFLECVQDMDHENMFWYRQDPGLGLRLIYFSYDVKMKEKGDIPEGYSVSREKKERFSLILESASTNQTSMYLCASRGGGTASGNTIYFGEGSWLTVV.

The V and J genes are TRBV6-5 and TRBJ2-1; D perhaps matches TRBD1 (5 bases). The CDR3 length is 15 residues. Germline loops: CDR1 MNHEY, CDR2 SVGAGI. V was trimmed by 2 bases and J by 2 bases, leaving 10 bases between them. The CDR3 here is CASSYGQGTYNEQFF. CDR3 nucleotide sequence: TGTGCCAGCAGTTACGGGCAGGGAACCTACAATGAGCAGTTCTTC.

This clone was observed a single time. The CDR3 is CASSILQDLPETQYF. DNA for the CDR3: TGTGCCAGCAGCATCCTACAGGACCTGCCAGAGACCCAGTACTTC. The rearrangement links TRBV2 to TRBJ2-5, with D possibly TRBD1 on 5 matching bases. The germline V gene encodes CDR1 SNHLY and CDR2 FYNNEI. The CDR3 is 15 residues long. V was trimmed by 6 bases and J by 4 bases, leaving 18 bases between them.

The chain joins TRBV7-2 to TRBJ2-5; D is unresolved. The length of the CDR3 is 11 residues. The V gene's germline CDR1 is SGHTA and CDR2 FQGNSA. Trimming stripped 2 bases from V and 5 bases from J, with 3 bases between. CDR3 loop: CASSLYETQYF. The CDR3 coding sequence is TGTGCCAGCAGCTTATATGAGACCCAGTACTTC.

The V and J genes are TRBV19 and TRBJ1-5; D is possibly TRBD1 (6 bases). V dropped 7 bases and J dropped 3 bases, with 10 bases sitting between them. The CDR3 sequence is 13 residues long. Germline V lookup: CDR1 LNHDA, CDR2 SQIVND (reference sequence). The CDR3 sequence is CASNDRYNQPQHF. CDR3 in DNA: TGTGCCAGTAACGACAGGTACAATCAGCCCCAGCATTTT.

This clone has a single count. V usage is TRBV6-6 and J usage is TRBJ2-3; either TRBD1 or TRBD2 may supply D (5 bases each). Germline V gene lookup returns CDR1 MNHNY and CDR2 SVGAGI (reference sequence). V was trimmed by 6 bases and J by 0 bases, leaving 13 bases between them. The CDR3 sequence is 15 residues long. Written as DNA, the CDR3 is TGTGCCAGCAGCCCCCCCGGGGCCAGCACAGATACGCAGTATTTT. Translating gives CASSPPGASTDTQYF.

This chain links TRBV5-8 with TRBJ2-2, with 7 nucleotides matching TRBD1. Germline CDR1 and CDR2: SGHTS and YDEGEE. V was pared by 4 bases and J by 3 bases, with 6 bases of the junction left unmatched. The CDR3 runs 15 residues. The CDR3 nucleotides read TGTGCCAGCAGCCTACGACAGGGAGACACCGGGGAGCTGTTTTTT. It translates to CASSLRQGDTGELFF.

The chain employs TRBV5-4 and TRBJ2-1; 9 bases agree with TRBD2. The CDR3 has 18 residues. The V segment lost 4 bases and the J segment 7 bases; nucleotides outside the gene matches: 18. Germline V gene lookup returns CDR1 SGHNT and CDR2 YYREEE (reference sequence). The CDR3 reads CASSSIMGAGGLGNEQFF. The CDR3 bases are TGTGCCAGCAGCAGCATCATGGGCGCGGGAGGGCTTGGGAATGAGCAGTTCTTC.

V gene TRBV4-2 combines with J gene TRBJ2-3; TRBD1 agrees at 9 bases. This CDR3 region has 16 residues. Germline V gene lookup returns CDR1 LGHNA and CDR2 YNFKEQ. Trimming took 4 bases from V and 5 from J; bases not matched to a gene: 10. CDR3 nucleotides: TGTGCCAGCAGCCTCAAAACAGGGGGCACTATAGATACGCAGTATTTT. It codes for CASSLKTGGTIDTQYF.

This rearrangement joins TRBV6-5 to TRBJ2-1; maybe TRBD1 (7 bases). The CDR3 covers 15 residues. Germline values: CDR1 MNHEY, CDR2 SVGAGI. The V end lost 0 bases, the J end lost 15 bases, and 21 bases lay between the germline ends. The CDR3 DNA reads TGTGCCAGCAGTTACTCAGGGCAGGGGGAGGAAAGGCCGTTCTTC. Protein sequence: CASSYSGQGEERPFF.

This rearrangement joins TRBV4-1 to TRBJ2-7; 8 bases line up with TRBD1. The CDR3 is 15 amino acids. Germline-derived CDR1 and CDR2 are MGHRA and YSYEKL. Trimming at V came to 4 bases and at J to 1 base, leaving 6 bases not matched to a gene. The CDR3 DNA follows: TGCGCCAGCAGCCTGGGGCAGGGGGCTTCCTACGAGCAGTACTTC. Its translation is CASSLGQGASYEQYF.

V and J are TRBV7-9 and TRBJ2-1; 12 bases agree with TRBD2. CDR1 is SEHNR, CDR2 FQNEAQ, per germline (reference sequence). This CDR3 is built from 15 residues. With 5 bases clipped from V and 7 bases from J, the junction kept 6 bases outside the gene matches. The CDR3 sequence is CASSPLAGGFNEQFF. In nucleotides, the CDR3 is TGTGCCAGCAGCCCACTAGCGGGAGGTTTTAATGAGCAGTTCTTC.

The chain has TRBV29-1 and TRBJ2-3; D is ambiguous. Per germline, CDR1 SQVTM and CDR2 ANQGSEA. V lost 4 bases to trimming and J lost 0 bases, with 11 bases between them. The CDR3 has 14 residues. CDR3 sequence (DNA): TGCAGCGTTGCTCGAACACCTAGCACAGATACGCAGTATTTT. Its translation is CSVARTPSTDTQYF.

A single count supports this clone. The gene calls are TRBV11-3 and TRBJ1-6; the match to TRBD1 covers 7 bases. Trimming at V came to 1 base and at J to 6 bases, leaving 3 bases not matched to a gene. Germline V gene sequence: CDR1 SGHNT, CDR2 YENEEA. The length of the CDR3 is 15 residues. The chain's CDR3 is CASSLGGTANSPLHF. CDR3 sequence (DNA): TGTGCCAGCAGCTTAGGTGGGACAGCTAATTCACCCCTCCACTTT.

This chain uses TRBV7-9 with TRBJ2-1; 11 bases are shared with TRBD2. Germline lookup yields CDR1 SEHNR and CDR2 FQNEAQ (reference sequence). After removal of 0 bases from V and 8 bases from J, the junction contained 6 bases not matched to a gene. This CDR3 is built from 16 residues. The CDR3 nucleotides are TGTGCCAGCAGCTTAGCGCGGCTAGCGGGAGGTGATGAGCAGTTCTTC. It translates to CASSLARLAGGDEQFF.

The V gene is TRBV27, the J gene TRBJ2-5, with 7 bases lining up with TRBD2. V shed 10 bases, J shed 2 bases, and the junction held 7 bases outside the gene matches. This CDR3 contains 13 residues. Looked up from germline, CDR1 is MNHEY and CDR2 is SMNVEV (reference sequence). The CDR3 reads CATSRGVQETQYF. The DNA for the CDR3 is TGTGCCACCTCCCGGGGGGTTCAAGAGACCCAGTACTTC.